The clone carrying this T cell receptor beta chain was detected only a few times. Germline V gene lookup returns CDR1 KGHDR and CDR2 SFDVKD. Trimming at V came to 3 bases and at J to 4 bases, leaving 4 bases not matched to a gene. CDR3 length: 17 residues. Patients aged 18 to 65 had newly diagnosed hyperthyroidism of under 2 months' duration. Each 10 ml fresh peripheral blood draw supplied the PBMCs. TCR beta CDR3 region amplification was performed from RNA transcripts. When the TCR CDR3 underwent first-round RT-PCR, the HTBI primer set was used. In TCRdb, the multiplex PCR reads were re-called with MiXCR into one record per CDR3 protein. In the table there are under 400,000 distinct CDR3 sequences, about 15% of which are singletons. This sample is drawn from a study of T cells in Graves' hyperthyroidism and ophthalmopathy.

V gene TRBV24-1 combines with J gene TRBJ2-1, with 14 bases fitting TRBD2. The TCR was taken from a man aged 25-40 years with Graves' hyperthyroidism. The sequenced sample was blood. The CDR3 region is CATSDRRTSGRYNEQFF. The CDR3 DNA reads TGTGCCACCAGTGATCGTCGGACTAGCGGGAGGTACAATGAGCAGTTCTTC.